The 14 T cell receptor beta chains below were found in one sample sequenced in a study of coeliac disease. Regarding the study as a whole: Active celiac intraepithelial and lamina propria samples had lower TRB and TRG clonality than control samples.

These receptors have no identified antigens. Measured with immunoSEQ multiplex PCR; TCRdb has only the in-frame clones, and not every one. The table records more than 6,000 clones, about two thirds of them present only once. The sample consisted of lamina propria lymphocytes from the gut. Every receptor here comes from a woman aged 18-35 years with active celiac disease.

CDR3 DNA sequence: TGCGCCAGCAGCCTCGACGCGGGAGGGCCTGGTACGCAGTATTTT. Amino acid sequence: CASSLDAGGPGTQYF. This chain connects TRBV5-1 to TRBJ2-3; 9 bases line up with TRBD2. The CDR3 covers 15 residues. Germline CDR1 reads SGHRS; CDR2 reads YFSETQ. With 4 bases clipped from V and 8 bases from J, the junction kept 11 bases outside the gene matches. Together with reference TRBV5-1 and TRBJ2-3, the CDR3 gives the full variable domain: KAGVTQTPRYLIKTRGQQVTLSCSPISGHRSVSWYQQTPGQGLQFLFEYFSETQRNKGNFPGRFSGRQFSNSRSEMNVSTLELGDSALYLCASSLDAGGPGTQYFGPGTRLTVL.

The chain combines TRBV7-8 with TRBJ1-2; 7 nucleotides line up with TRBD1. Germline-derived CDR1 and CDR2 are SGHVS and FQNEAQ. The CDR3 extends over 16 amino acids. The trim removed 5 bases at V and 0 bases at J, leaving 9 bases unmatched. In DNA form, the CDR3 reads TGTGCCAGCAGCCTAAACAGGGGAGCTACTAACTATGGCTACACCTTC. Encoded protein: CASSLNRGATNYGYTF. The full variable domain, rest sourced from reference TRBV7-8 and TRBJ1-2, is GAGVSQSPRYKVAKRGQDVALRCDPISGHVSLFWYQQALGQGPEFLTYFQNEAQLDKSGLPSDRFFAERPEGSVSTLKIQRTQQEDSAVYLCASSLNRGATNYGYTFGSGTRLTVV.

The V call is TRBV4-2, the J call TRBJ2-1; perhaps TRBD1 as D (5 bases). The CDR3 sequence is 15 residues long. The germline V and J ends were trimmed by 3 bases and 0 bases, with 9 bases remaining between them. CDR1 is LGHNA, CDR2 YNFKEQ, per germline. CDR3 residues: CASSQSTGSYNEQFF. CDR3 sequence (DNA): TGTGCCAGCAGCCAGAGTACAGGCTCCTACAATGAGCAGTTCTTC.

The rearrangement uses TRBV19 and TRBJ2-3; no firm D call. The germline gives CDR1 LNHDA, CDR2 SQIVND (reference sequence). This CDR3 spans 14 amino acids. Trimming took off 5 bases at V and 0 bases at J, with 9 bases between the two ends. This CDR3 is CASSSLSSTDTQYF. Written as DNA, the CDR3 is TGTGCCAGTAGTTCCTTATCTAGCACAGATACGCAGTATTTT.

In nucleotides, the CDR3 is TGTGCCAGCAGTGGTGGCGGGAGGAGAAAACGGTCCCCCTACGAGCAGTACTTC. Translated: CASSGGGRRKRSPYEQYF. This chain uses TRBV2 with TRBJ2-7; 8 positions agree with TRBD2. Germline CDR1 is SNHLY and CDR2 is FYNNEI. The CDR3 consists of 18 residues. The trim removed 4 bases at V and 2 bases at J, leaving 16 bases unmatched.

V usage is TRBV19 and J usage is TRBJ2-7; 8 bases are shared with TRBD2. Germline V gene lookup returns CDR1 LNHDA and CDR2 SQIVND (reference sequence). The trim removed 5 bases at V and 6 bases at J, leaving 12 bases unmatched. The CDR3 covers 15 residues. Here the CDR3 reads CASSRRGGSGGEQYF. Here the CDR3 DNA reads TGTGCCAGTAGTCGCCGGGGGGGTTCGGGCGGCGAGCAGTACTTC.

The V gene is TRBV5-1, the J gene TRBJ2-7, with 8 nucleotides matching TRBD1. CDR3 length: 14 residues. CDR1 is SGHRS and CDR2 is YFSETQ in the germline V gene. V lost 1 base, J lost 7 bases, and 7 bases stayed unmatched. The CDR3 here is CASSLYRGVGEQYF. DNA for the CDR3: TGCGCCAGCAGCTTGTACAGGGGGGTAGGAGAGCAGTACTTC.

The chain's CDR3 is CASSRTVKNTEAFF. The CDR3 nucleotides read TGCGCCAGCAGCCGCACGGTTAAGAACACTGAAGCTTTCTTT. The V and J genes are TRBV5-1 and TRBJ1-1, with no clear D. This CDR3 region has 14 residues. The V gene lost 4 bases and the J gene lost 1 base, with 11 bases spanning the gap. Germline CDR1 reads SGHRS; CDR2 reads YFSETQ.

This rearrangement joins TRBV9 to TRBJ2-7, with a possible D match to TRBD1 (6 bases). V lost 0 bases, J lost 5 bases, and 18 bases lay in between. CDR1 is SGDLS and CDR2 is YYNGEE in the germline V gene. CDR3 length: 16 residues. The CDR3 DNA is TGTGCCAGCAGCGTAGGTAACGGCAGGGGTATCGACGAGCAGTACTTC. It codes for CASSVGNGRGIDEQYF.

The chain uses TRBV6-1 and TRBJ1-5, with 8 bases that match TRBD1. CDR1 is MNHNS, CDR2 SASEGT, per germline. The CDR3 consists of 16 residues. J gave up 5 bases and V 4 bases, and 10 bases lay outside the gene matches. The CDR3 loop is CASSARDRWIHQPQHF. The CDR3 bases are TGTGCCAGCAGTGCGCGGGACAGGTGGATACATCAGCCCCAGCATTTT.

CDR3 sequence: CASSHSDSYYTEAFF. DNA for the CDR3: TGTGCCAGCAGCCACAGCGACAGTTACTACACTGAAGCTTTCTTT. The chain recombines TRBV14 with TRBJ1-1; D possibly corresponds to TRBD1 (5 bases). CDR3 size: 15 residues. The ends were cut back, 3 bases at V and 3 bases at J, with 14 bases in the middle. Germline CDR1 and CDR2: SGHDN and FVKESK. The whole variable domain, remainder taken from reference TRBV14 and TRBJ1-1, is EAGVTQFPSHSVIEKGQTVTLRCDPISGHDNLYWYRRVMGKEIKFLLHFVKESKQDESGMPNNRFLAERTGGTYSTLKVQPAELEDSGVYFCASSHSDSYYTEAFFGQGTRLTVV.

The chain uses TRBV11-2 and TRBJ2-7; possibly TRBD2 for D (5 bases). Germline V lookup: CDR1 SGHAT, CDR2 FQNNGV. V was trimmed by 5 bases and J by 2 bases, leaving 16 bases between them. The CDR3 length is 15 residues. The CDR3 region is CASSLGDRGTYEQYF. The CDR3 coding sequence is TGTGCCAGCAGCCTTGGGGATCGAGGGACCTACGAGCAGTACTTC.

The chain recombines TRBV7-8 with TRBJ1-4, with D possibly being TRBD1 (5 bases). Germline V gene data show CDR1 as SGHVS and CDR2 as FQNEAQ. The CDR3 is made up of 15 amino acids. Trimming stripped 6 bases from V and 3 bases from J, with 14 bases between. The CDR3 DNA follows: TGTGCCAGCAGGTTGTCGGCAGGGTCTAATGAAAAACTGTTTTTT. This translates into CASRLSAGSNEKLFF.

This clone has just one count. CDR3: CASSSPGTGAYEQYF. CDR3 nucleotides: TGTGCCAGCTCAAGTCCCGGGACAGGAGCTTACGAGCAGTACTTC. This chain joins TRBV6-1 and TRBJ2-7; 8 bases map to TRBD1. This CDR3 is built from 15 residues. Germline V lookup: CDR1 MNHNS, CDR2 SASEGT. V trimming: 8 bases; J trimming: 4 bases; junction bases outside the gene matches: 13.